This T cell receptor (beta chain) was recovered during a study of patients and donors after allogeneic stem cell transplantation. The germline V and J ends were trimmed by 2 bases and 7 bases, with 17 bases remaining between them. Per germline, CDR1 LGHNA and CDR2 YSLEER. The CDR3 contains 16 residues. One entry per CDR3 protein, called by TCRdb with MiXCR from the RT-PCR reads. The sample gives more than 850,000 distinct CDR3 sequences, under 20% of which show up once; around 6% is in the top ten. This clonotype was counted a few times. The chain has TRBV4-3 and TRBJ2-2; maybe TRBD2 (5 bases). Sequencing was done on a sample of blood, either unsorted or a sorted T cell fraction (not recorded which). The source is a human donor who was either an allogeneic HSCT recipient or a stem cell or donor lymphocyte infusion donor (not recorded which). It is not recorded whose cells these are; they may come from a transplant donor. The CDR3 nucleotides read TGCGCCAGCAGCCAATACGGAGGTTTACGAGGCGGGGAGCTGTTTTTT. Translation gives CASSQYGGLRGGELFF.